Each of the 29 T cell receptor beta chains below was sequenced from the same sample in a study of technical replicates of blood from a handful of donors. Produced via immunoSEQ multiplex PCR; TCRdb's table is partial and in-frame only. The table shows roughly 85,000 clones, with about 93% occurring only once. The specimen sequenced was T cells isolated from PBMCs. The receptors originated from a human donor in good health.

This clone occurred once. The chain couples TRBV7-8 to TRBJ1-5, with a possible D match to TRBD1 (5 bases). Per germline, CDR1 SGHVS and CDR2 FQNEAQ. CDR3 length: 18 residues. V lost 3 bases and J lost 5, with 23 bases in between. CDR3 coding DNA: TGTGCCAGCAGCTTGTTTCCCGGAGAGCGGGACGGATATCAGCCCCAGCATTTT. Protein sequence: CASSLFPGERDGYQPQHF.

The chain carries TRBV27 and TRBJ1-1; unclear D gene. CDR3 length: 13 amino acids. Germline-derived CDR1 and CDR2 are MNHEY and SMNVEV (reference sequence). The germline V and J ends were trimmed by 4 bases and 1 base, with 7 bases remaining between them. The CDR3 protein is CASSWSGNTEAFF. The CDR3 DNA sequence: TGTGCCAGCAGTTGGTCCGGGAACACTGAAGCTTTCTTT.

The V call is TRBV7-2, the J call TRBJ1-2; D gene ambiguous. Trimming left V 1 base short and J 0 bases short, with 12 bases between. The V gene's germline CDR1 is SGHTA and CDR2 FQGNSA. CDR3 length: 16 residues. The chain's CDR3 is CASSLGGELANYGYTF. CDR3 nucleotides: TGTGCCAGCAGCTTAGGAGGTGAATTAGCTAACTATGGCTACACCTTC.

V is TRBV23-1 and J is TRBJ2-3, with D perhaps TRBD1 (5 bases). TRBV23-1 is annotated as an ORF whose role is uncertain. This CDR3 comprises 17 residues. Deletions cut 2 bases from V and 7 bases from J, with 22 bases between. CDR3 loop: CASSQTTRPGPRNTQYF. DNA for the CDR3: TGCGCCAGCAGTCAAACGACGAGACCAGGGCCAAGAAATACGCAGTATTTT.

The chain joins TRBV9 to TRBJ1-6, with a weak D call TRBD1 (6 bases). The ends were cut back, 4 bases at V and 8 bases at J, with 13 bases in the middle. CDR1 and CDR2 (germline): SGDLS, YYNGEE. This CDR3 contains 14 residues. This chain's CDR3 is CASSTGTSYSPLHF. The CDR3 nucleotides are TGTGCCAGCAGCACCGGGACATCATATTCACCCCTCCACTTT.

The chain has TRBV27 and TRBJ1-2; TRBD1 matches 9 bases. J was trimmed by 0 bases and V by 2 bases; bases with no gene match: 4. This CDR3 has 16 residues. Germline CDR1 reads MNHEY; CDR2 reads SMNVEV (reference sequence). This CDR3 reads CASSLGQGKSNYGYTF. Written as DNA, the CDR3 is TGTGCCAGCAGTTTAGGACAGGGGAAATCTAACTATGGCTACACCTTC.

The chain couples TRBV7-8 to TRBJ2-7; TRBD2 matches at 9 bases. Germline loops: CDR1 SGHVS, CDR2 FQNEAQ. Losses at the gene ends were 2 bases for V and 5 bases for J; bases not matched to a gene: 10. The length of the CDR3 is 16 residues. The CDR3: CASSLRAGGKFNEQYF. As DNA, the CDR3 is TGTGCCAGCAGCTTAAGGGCGGGAGGGAAATTTAACGAGCAGTACTTC.

The chain carries TRBV2 and TRBJ2-7; D is uncertain. The germline gives CDR1 SNHLY, CDR2 FYNNEI. This CDR3 is built from 12 residues. V was shortened by 7 bases and J by 5 bases, with 12 bases between the two germline ends. The CDR3 spells CASKIGANEQYF. The CDR3 DNA reads as TGTGCCAGCAAAATAGGAGCCAACGAGCAGTACTTC.

V and J are TRBV10-3 and TRBJ2-5, with 8 positions matching TRBD1. The CDR3 extends over 16 amino acids. Germline CDR1 reads ENHRY; CDR2 reads SYGVKD. V shed 2 bases and J 3 bases; nucleotides not matched to a gene: 8. The CDR3 sequence: CAISEPGQETKETQYF. Here the CDR3 DNA reads TGTGCCATCAGTGAGCCGGGACAGGAGACTAAAGAGACCCAGTACTTC.

The chain uses TRBV19 and TRBJ1-2, with a possible D match to TRBD1 (6 bases). V was cut by 2 bases and J by 0 bases, with 10 bases left in between. Germline loops: CDR1 LNHDA, CDR2 SQIVND (reference sequence). This CDR3 is built from 15 residues. The CDR3 region is CASSIPGATNYGYTF. Written as DNA, the CDR3 is TGTGCCAGTAGTATACCAGGGGCAACTAACTATGGCTACACCTTC.

The V gene is TRBV7-8, the J gene TRBJ1-1, with D possibly TRBD1 on 6 matching bases. The CDR3 extends over 17 amino acids. With 2 bases removed from V and 3 bases from J, the gap between germline ends came to 19 bases. CDR1 and CDR2 (germline): SGHVS, FQNEAQ. Here the CDR3 DNA reads TGTGCCAGCAGCTTATGGAATGGGGGGGCGAAGGACACTGAAGCTTTCTTT. Amino acids: CASSLWNGGAKDTEAFF.

The genes are TRBV2 and TRBJ2-3; 7 bases match TRBD1. This CDR3 is 15 amino acids long. Germline CDR1 reads SNHLY; CDR2 reads FYNNEI. With 6 bases clipped from V and 3 bases from J, the junction kept 9 bases outside the gene matches. In nucleotides, the CDR3 is TGTGCCAGCAGCGACGACAGGGTAGTGACAGATACGCAGTATTTT. It encodes CASSDDRVVTDTQYF.

This chain joins TRBV5-4 and TRBJ2-2; perhaps TRBD1 as D (5 bases). Germline loops: CDR1 SGHNT, CDR2 YYREEE (reference sequence). V dropped 3 bases and J dropped 4 bases, with 16 bases sitting between them. CDR3 length: 16 residues. The CDR3 DNA reads TGTGCCAGCAGCTCTGGGGCTGAAAGGACCACCGGGGAGCTGTTTTTT. Amino acids: CASSSGAERTTGELFF.

This clone was recorded only once. The rearrangement uses TRBV27 and TRBJ2-3; D is perhaps TRBD1 (6 bases). In germline, CDR1 is MNHEY, CDR2 SMNVEV (reference sequence). This CDR3 contains 14 residues. Trimming shortened V by 3 bases and J by 5 bases, and 12 bases separated the two germline ends. The CDR3 nucleotides read TGTGCCAGCAGTTTGTTCACACAGGGAGATACGCAGTATTTT. Amino acid sequence: CASSLFTQGDTQYF.

V and J are TRBV30 and TRBJ2-2; weak D call: TRBD1 (6 bases). V lost 8 bases and J 4 bases, leaving 11 bases between the germline ends. The CDR3 loop spans 12 amino acids. Looked up from germline, CDR1 is GTSNPN and CDR2 is SVGIG (reference sequence). The CDR3 spells CATGSGTGELFF. The DNA for the CDR3 is TGTGCCACAGGGTCAGGCACCGGGGAGCTGTTTTTT. The full variable domain, rest sourced from reference TRBV30 and TRBJ2-2, is SQTIHQWPATLVQPVGSPLSLECTVEGTSNPNLYWYRQAAGRGLQLLFYSVGIGQISSEVPQNLSASRPQDRQFILSSKKLLLSDSGFYLCATGSGTGELFFGEGSRLTVL.

The chain employs TRBV27 and TRBJ2-1, with TRBD1 matching 9 bases. Unmatched junction bases numbered 6, after V lost 5 bases and J lost 4 bases. The CDR3 has 15 amino acids. Looked up from germline, CDR1 is MNHEY and CDR2 is SMNVEV (reference sequence). CDR3 region: CASSLRGQGYNEQFF. The CDR3 DNA sequence: TGTGCCAGCAGTCTGAGAGGACAGGGGTACAATGAGCAGTTCTTC.

This chain links TRBV10-1 with TRBJ2-7; D is possibly TRBD2 (9 bases). CDR3 length: 13 amino acids. V was shortened by 9 bases and J by 9 bases, with 21 bases between the two germline ends. Germline values: CDR1 WNHNN, CDR2 SYGVQD (reference sequence). CDR3 nucleotide sequence: TGCGCCAGGACAGGGGTTTGGCGGGAGGGGCAGTACTTC. Protein sequence: CARTGVWREGQYF.

CDR3 bases: TGTGCCAGCAAAAAGGGGGGGGCTCACTACGAGCAGTACTTC. It translates to CASKKGGAHYEQYF. The chain couples TRBV27 to TRBJ2-7, with D tentatively TRBD2 (7 bases). The CDR3 is 14 amino acids. CDR1 and CDR2 (germline): MNHEY, SMNVEV (reference sequence). V dropped 7 bases and J dropped 3 bases, with 16 bases sitting between them.

On this clone itself: The identical CDR3 is also encoded by other nucleotide sequences in the sample. V is TRBV5-4 and J is TRBJ1-1; 7 bases are a match to TRBD1. CDR1 is SGHNT and CDR2 is YYREEE in the germline V gene (reference sequence). The CDR3 runs to 14 residues. J was trimmed by 1 base and V by 3 bases; bases with no gene match: 3. CDR3 in amino acids: CASSSGQQNTEAFF. CDR3 coding DNA: TGTGCCAGCAGCTCGGGACAGCAGAACACTGAAGCTTTCTTT.

This rearrangement joins TRBV30 to TRBJ1-1; D is unclear. V dropped 4 bases and J dropped 3 bases, with 12 bases sitting between them. This CDR3 contains 13 residues. Germline CDR1 is GTSNPN and CDR2 is SVGIG (reference sequence). The CDR3 bases are TGTGCCTGGAACCTCGGGAGCCACACTGAAGCTTTCTTT. The encoded protein is CAWNLGSHTEAFF.

The V gene is TRBV5-6, the J gene TRBJ1-1; tentative D call: TRBD1 (5 bases). CDR3 length equals 12 residues. The ends were cut back, 0 bases at V and 10 bases at J, with 10 bases in the middle. Germline loops: CDR1 SGHDT, CDR2 YYEEEE. CDR3 amino acids: CASSLGQIGAFF. The DNA of the CDR3 is TGTGCCAGCAGCTTGGGACAGATAGGAGCTTTCTTT. Full variable domain (remainder filled in from reference TRBV5-6 and TRBJ1-1): DAGVTQSPTHLIKTRGQQVTLRCSPKSGHDTVSWYQQALGQGPQFIFQYYEEEERQRGNFPDRFSGHQFPNYSSELNVNALLLGDSALYLCASSLGQIGAFFGQGTRLTVV.

As for this clone: The germline gene is not matched at one end of the junction; a read error may be the cause. CDR3 DNA: TGTGCTAGCAGCTTTTCCGTTAGAGACAGGGGCTATGGCTACACCTTC. It codes for CASSFSVRDRGYGYTF. The chain carries TRBV7-7 and TRBJ1-2, with TRBD1 matching 8 bases. CDR3 length: 16 residues. Germline V CDR1 and CDR2: SSHAT, FNYEAQ (reference sequence).

The chain carries TRBV18 and TRBJ1-1; 8 nucleotides line up with TRBD1. Trimming took 3 bases from V and 3 from J; bases not matched to a gene: 6. The CDR3 runs to 15 residues. Germline CDR1 is KGHSH and CDR2 is LQKENI. The CDR3 loop is CASSPLTGADTEAFF. The DNA for the CDR3 is TGTGCCAGCTCACCCCTGACAGGGGCGGACACTGAAGCTTTCTTT.

The rearrangement links TRBV18 to TRBJ1-5; D gene uncertain. Germline assignment: CDR1 KGHSH and CDR2 LQKENI. The CDR3 covers 16 residues. Trimming stripped 2 bases from V and 2 bases from J, with 13 bases between. CDR3 sequence reads: CASSPNRIGGNQPQHF. The CDR3 DNA sequence: TGTGCCAGCTCACCAAACCGTATTGGAGGCAATCAGCCCCAGCATTTT. Full variable domain (rest looked up from reference TRBV18 and TRBJ1-5): NAGVMQNPRHLVRRRGQEARLRCSPMKGHSHVYWYRQLPEEGLKFMVYLQKENIIDESGMPKERFSAEFPKEGPSILRIQQVVRGDSAAYFCASSPNRIGGNQPQHFGDGTRLSIL.

The V and J genes are TRBV4-1 and TRBJ1-2; D uncertain. This CDR3 spans 16 amino acids. Germline V gene sequence: CDR1 MGHRA, CDR2 YSYEKL. V lost 4 bases and J lost 8, with 23 bases in between. The CDR3 here is CASSPHAGVGFSGYTF. Written as DNA, the CDR3 is TGCGCCAGCAGCCCCCATGCCGGGGTAGGTTTTAGCGGCTACACCTTC.

The rearrangement links TRBV5-8 to TRBJ1-2; possibly TRBD1 for D (6 bases). Germline V lookup: CDR1 SGHTS, CDR2 YDEGEE. Trimming removed 2 bases at V and 5 bases at J, with 13 bases between. The CDR3 consists of 14 residues. The CDR3 DNA reads as TGTGCCAGCAGCTTTATGGACAGAACGTATGGCTACACCTTC. Encoded protein: CASSFMDRTYGYTF.

This chain links TRBV11-3 with TRBJ1-2, with TRBD1 as a possible D gene (6 bases). Germline V gene lookup returns CDR1 SGHNT and CDR2 YENEEA. The CDR3 loop spans 15 amino acids. V lost 3 bases and J lost 1, with 12 bases in between. The CDR3 DNA sequence: TGTGCCAGCAGCTTCGGGGACATCTTTAACTATGGCTACACCTTC. Its translation: CASSFGDIFNYGYTF.

The chain joins TRBV6-1 to TRBJ1-2; 9 bases are a match to TRBD1. The trim removed 10 bases at V and 2 bases at J, leaving 11 bases unmatched. There are 15 residues in the CDR3. CDR1 is MNHNS and CDR2 is SASEGT in the germline V gene. The CDR3 DNA reads as TGTGCCACCAAGGGACAGGGCGGCCCCAACTATGGCTACACCTTC. Amino acid sequence: CATKGQGGPNYGYTF.

This chain uses TRBV1 with TRBJ2-4; TRBD2, the D gene given by the table, was not confirmed from the DNA. TRBV1 is termed a pseudogene. This CDR3 comprises 17 residues. CDR3: CTSSQDASGSVQNIQYF. The CDR3 DNA reads TGCACCAGCAGCCAAGATGCCAGCGGGAGTGTCCAAAACATTCAGTACTTC.